This TCR beta chain is from a study of T cells in Graves' hyperthyroidism and ophthalmopathy. On the study more broadly: Peripheral blood was obtained at initial diagnosis, preceding any treatment.

The V gene's germline CDR1 is SGHNT and CDR2 YYREEE (reference sequence). This CDR3 is built from 15 residues. The V end lost 1 base, the J end lost 0 bases, and 5 bases lay between the germline ends. Exclusion of a patient resulted from uncontrolled infection, other autoimmune disease, pregnancy or lactation. The investigators amplified TCR beta CDR3 regions from RNA transcripts. Researchers ran a first-round RT-PCR on the TCR CDR3 using the HTBI primer set. TCRdb ran MiXCR on the multiplex PCR reads and lists one entry per CDR3 protein. This table has about 640,000 distinct CDR3 sequences, less than 25% appearing once.

The sequencing input was blood. The source of this sequence is a young man with Graves' ophthalmopathy. This chain connects TRBV5-4 to TRBJ2-6; D gene unclear. CDR3 sequence reads: CASSLSNSGANVLTF. Written as DNA, the CDR3 is TGTGCCAGCAGCTTGAGCAACTCTGGGGCCAACGTCCTGACTTTC.